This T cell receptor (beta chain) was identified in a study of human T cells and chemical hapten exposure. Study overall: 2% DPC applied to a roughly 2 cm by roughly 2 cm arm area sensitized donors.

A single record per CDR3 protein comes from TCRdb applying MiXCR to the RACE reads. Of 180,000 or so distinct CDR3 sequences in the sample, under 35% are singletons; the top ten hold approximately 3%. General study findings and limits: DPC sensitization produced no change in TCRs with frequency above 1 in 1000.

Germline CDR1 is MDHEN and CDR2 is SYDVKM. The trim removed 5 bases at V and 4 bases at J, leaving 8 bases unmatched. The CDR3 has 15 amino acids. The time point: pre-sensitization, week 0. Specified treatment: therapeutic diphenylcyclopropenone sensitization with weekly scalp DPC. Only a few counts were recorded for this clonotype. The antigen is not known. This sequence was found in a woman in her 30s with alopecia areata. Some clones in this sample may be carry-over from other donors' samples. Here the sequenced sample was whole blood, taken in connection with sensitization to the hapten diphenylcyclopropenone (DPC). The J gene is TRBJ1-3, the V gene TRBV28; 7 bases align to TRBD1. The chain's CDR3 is CASSPPDRSGNTIYF. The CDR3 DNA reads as TGTGCCAGCAGTCCACCGGACAGGAGCGGAAACACCATATATTTT.